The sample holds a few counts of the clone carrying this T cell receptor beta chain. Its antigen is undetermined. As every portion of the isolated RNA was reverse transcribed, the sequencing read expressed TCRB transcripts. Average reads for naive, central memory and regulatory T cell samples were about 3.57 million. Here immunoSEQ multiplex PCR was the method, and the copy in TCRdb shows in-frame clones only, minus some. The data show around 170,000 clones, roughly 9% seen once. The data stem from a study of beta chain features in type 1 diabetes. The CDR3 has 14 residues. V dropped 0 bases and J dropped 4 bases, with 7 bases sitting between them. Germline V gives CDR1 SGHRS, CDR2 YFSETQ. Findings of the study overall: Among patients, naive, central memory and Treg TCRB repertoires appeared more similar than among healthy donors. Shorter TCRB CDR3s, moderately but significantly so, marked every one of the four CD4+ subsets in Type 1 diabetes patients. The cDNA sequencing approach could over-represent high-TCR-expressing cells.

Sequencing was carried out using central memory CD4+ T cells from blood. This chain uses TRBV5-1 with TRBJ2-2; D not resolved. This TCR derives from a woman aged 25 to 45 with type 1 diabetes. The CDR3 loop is CASSLEWSTGELFF. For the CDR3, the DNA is TGCGCCAGCAGCTTGGAGTGGAGCACCGGGGAGCTGTTTTTT.